The 29 T cell receptor beta chains given below trace back to one sample, sequenced in a study of cytomegalovirus exposure and HLA in healthy donors. PCR involved 60 Vbeta and 13 Jbeta primers. Only in-frame clones appear in the TCRdb table, and some are missing; sequencing was by immunoSEQ multiplex PCR. The sample shows around 220,000 clones, 65% to 90% of them seen only once. Sequenced: PBMCs. The origin of the receptors is a girl aged 10-17 years in good health and CMV-seronegative.

The chain is built from TRBV28 and TRBJ2-1, with 9 bases aligning to TRBD1. V dropped 3 bases and J dropped 8; count of bases not matched to a gene: 8. Germline CDR1 and CDR2: MDHEN and SYDVKM. The CDR3 runs 15 residues. CDR3 amino acids: CASSFQGTGIYEQFF. The CDR3 DNA reads TGTGCCAGCAGTTTCCAAGGGACAGGGATATATGAGCAGTTCTTC.

The rearrangement joins TRBV11-1 to TRBJ1-6; 7 bases align to TRBD1. Per the germline V gene, CDR1 is SGHAT and CDR2 is FQDESV (reference sequence). This CDR3 has 16 residues. With 3 bases clipped from V and 1 base from J, the junction kept 3 bases outside the gene matches. CDR3 sequence reads: CASSFEGASYNSPLHF. The CDR3 nucleotides read TGTGCCAGCAGCTTCGAGGGGGCTTCCTATAATTCACCCCTCCACTTT.

This chain links TRBV7-2 with TRBJ1-2; 7 bases agree with TRBD1. V trimming: 1 base; J trimming: 5 bases; junction bases outside the gene matches: 7. Germline V lookup: CDR1 SGHTA, CDR2 FQGNSA. The CDR3 spans 15 residues. The CDR3 here is CASSLVEGANYGYTF. CDR3 nucleotides: TGTGCCAGCAGCTTAGTAGAGGGGGCAAATTATGGCTACACCTTC. Full variable domain (missing parts from reference TRBV7-2 and TRBJ1-2): GAGVSQSPSNKVTEKGKDVELRCDPISGHTALYWYRQSLGQGLEFLIYFQGNSAPDKSGLPSDRFSAERTGGSVSTLTIQRTQQEDSAVYLCASSLVEGANYGYTFGSGTRLTVV.

CDR3 sequence: CASRERQGRIPEAFF. The CDR3 DNA follows: TGTGCCAGCAGGGAGAGACAGGGACGGATACCTGAAGCTTTCTTT. The chain carries TRBV6-5 and TRBJ1-1; 7 positions agree with TRBD1. The J segment lost 6 bases and the V segment lost 6 bases, leaving 13 bases of the junction unmatched. This CDR3 region has 15 residues. Germline V CDR1 and CDR2: MNHEY, SVGAGI.

This clone was seen a few times. V and J are TRBV5-6 and TRBJ2-7; D gene unclear. Trimming took off 4 bases at V and 6 bases at J, with 11 bases between the two ends. Looked up from germline, CDR1 is SGHDT and CDR2 is YYEEEE. The CDR3 has 12 residues. The CDR3 sequence is CASSLGFSEQYF. CDR3 nucleotide sequence: TGTGCCAGCAGCCTAGGTTTTAGCGAGCAGTACTTC. Full variable domain (outside the CDR3, taken from reference TRBV5-6 and TRBJ2-7): DAGVTQSPTHLIKTRGQQVTLRCSPKSGHDTVSWYQQALGQGPQFIFQYYEEEERQRGNFPDRFSGHQFPNYSSELNVNALLLGDSALYLCASSLGFSEQYFGPGTRLTVT.

The rearrangement uses TRBV7-2 and TRBJ2-5, with 11 positions matching TRBD2. CDR3 length equals 18 residues. The germline gives CDR1 SGHTA, CDR2 FQGNSA. The V segment lost 3 bases and the J segment 1 base; nucleotides outside the gene matches: 10. Here the CDR3 DNA reads TGTGCCAGCAGCTTGACTAGCGGGGTCTTCCGGTCCCAAGAGACCCAGTACTTC. Amino acids: CASSLTSGVFRSQETQYF.

This clone was observed a handful of times. The CDR3 DNA sequence: TGTGCCAGCACCCAGGGCAACTATGGCTACACCTTC. Protein sequence: CASTQGNYGYTF. This chain links TRBV6-5 with TRBJ1-2; a possible D gene is TRBD1 (5 bases). The CDR3 is 12 amino acids. V dropped 7 bases and J dropped 2 bases, with 8 bases sitting between them. Germline V gene data show CDR1 as MNHEY and CDR2 as SVGAGI.

Written as DNA, the CDR3 is TGTGCCAGCAGCCCAGACAGGGATCACGAGCAGTACTTC. It is translated as CASSPDRDHEQYF. The chain couples TRBV7-3 to TRBJ2-7, with 7 bases aligning to TRBD1. V trimming: 5 bases; J trimming: 5 bases; junction bases outside the gene matches: 6. Germline CDR1 SGHTA, CDR2 FQGTGA. The CDR3 is made up of 13 amino acids.

This rearrangement joins TRBV19 to TRBJ2-1; 7 nucleotides agree with TRBD2. Germline CDR1 reads LNHDA; CDR2 reads SQIVND (reference sequence). V lost 3 bases and J lost 5; bases outside the gene matches: 16. The CDR3 has 18 amino acids. Here the CDR3 DNA reads TGTGCCAGTAGTATTACGGGCGGGACTACCAACCCCCACAATGAGCAGTTCTTC. It translates to CASSITGGTTNPHNEQFF.

The rearrangement links TRBV19 to TRBJ1-1; no clear D. V lost 1 base and J 7 bases, leaving 13 bases between the germline ends. CDR3 length: 14 amino acids. In germline, CDR1 is LNHDA, CDR2 SQIVND (reference sequence). The CDR3 loop is CASSIGGRISEAFF. In DNA, the CDR3 is TGTGCCAGTAGTATAGGTGGGAGGATTAGTGAAGCTTTCTTT.

CDR3 residues: CASSFSGTGILGYTF. The CDR3 bases are TGTGCCAGCAGCTTTTCCGGGACAGGGATTCTTGGCTACACCTTC. The chain couples TRBV7-9 to TRBJ1-2; 9 positions match TRBD1. Germline V CDR1 and CDR2: SEHNR, FQNEAQ (reference sequence). V dropped 3 bases and J dropped 7; count of bases not matched to a gene: 9. The CDR3 runs to 15 residues.

The chain carries TRBV2 and TRBJ2-7, with 7 bases lining up with TRBD2. Germline assignment: CDR1 SNHLY and CDR2 FYNNEI. This CDR3 region has 14 residues. J lost 6 bases, V lost 5 bases, and 10 bases had no gene match. This chain's CDR3 is CASSQMGGEGEQYF. The CDR3 DNA is TGTGCCAGCAGTCAAATGGGGGGGGAGGGCGAGCAGTACTTC. Using reference TRBV2 and TRBJ2-7 for the parts outside the CDR3, the full variable domain is EPEVTQTPSHQVTQMGQEVILRCVPISNHLYFYWYRQILGQKVEFLVSFYNNEISEKSEIFDDQFSVERPDGSNFTLKIRSTKLEDSAMYFCASSQMGGEGEQYFGPGTRLTVT.

The rearrangement joins TRBV2 to TRBJ1-2; no clear D gene. The CDR3 sequence is 14 residues long. CDR1 and CDR2 from the germline V gene are SNHLY and FYNNEI. Trimming cost V 7 bases and J 10 bases, with 22 bases left between them. The chain's CDR3 is CASTQSLAFRAYTF. The CDR3 DNA reads TGTGCCAGCACCCAATCGCTCGCTTTTCGAGCCTACACCTTC.

This clone appeared a single time. The chain joins TRBV28 to TRBJ2-7; 7 bases line up with TRBD2. Looked up from germline, CDR1 is MDHEN and CDR2 is SYDVKM. The J segment lost 5 bases and the V segment lost 7 bases, leaving 14 bases of the junction unmatched. The CDR3 is made up of 15 amino acids. Here the CDR3 DNA reads TGTGCCAGCACCTTAGAGGCGGGGGAGCCCAACGAGCAGTACTTC. Protein: CASTLEAGEPNEQYF.

This clone showed up just once. The chain employs TRBV28 and TRBJ1-2; 10 positions match TRBD1. From germline, CDR1 is MDHEN and CDR2 SYDVKM. The CDR3 length is 16 residues. V dropped 6 bases and J dropped 8; count of bases not matched to a gene: 15. The CDR3 reads CASRISRQGAKYGYTF. The CDR3 nucleotides are TGTGCCAGCAGAATTTCCCGACAGGGGGCGAAATACGGCTACACCTTC.

V is TRBV7-2 and J is TRBJ2-7, with TRBD1 matching 8 bases. V lost 1 base, J lost 3 bases, and 5 bases stayed unmatched. The CDR3 sequence is 15 residues long. Germline loops: CDR1 SGHTA, CDR2 FQGNSA. Here the CDR3 reads CASSLGGTGFYEQYF. CDR3 nucleotide sequence: TGTGCCAGCAGCTTAGGCGGGACAGGATTCTACGAGCAGTACTTC.

The chain is built from TRBV19 and TRBJ2-1; TRBD2 agrees at 8 bases. The germline gives CDR1 LNHDA, CDR2 SQIVND (reference sequence). Unmatched junction bases numbered 7, after V lost 2 bases and J lost 10 bases. CDR3 length: 14 residues. The CDR3 sequence: CASSISGGYSEQFF. CDR3 bases: TGTGCCAGTAGTATAAGCGGGGGCTATTCGGAGCAGTTCTTC.

The CDR3 sequence is CASSAQGAFGYTF. The CDR3 DNA reads TGCGCCAGCAGTGCCCAGGGGGCTTTTGGCTACACCTTC. J is TRBJ1-2 and V is TRBV10-1; 8 bases align to TRBD1. The length of the CDR3 is 13 residues. Germline V gene sequence: CDR1 WNHNN, CDR2 SYGVQD (reference sequence). V trimming: 4 bases; J trimming: 7 bases; junction bases outside the gene matches: 5.

This sequence joins TRBV2 and TRBJ1-6, with no clear D. The CDR3 length is 16 residues. Germline V gene sequence: CDR1 SNHLY, CDR2 FYNNEI. V lost 2 bases and J 5 bases, leaving 13 bases between the germline ends. CDR3 region: CASSETPGLNNSPLHF. The DNA of the CDR3 is TGTGCCAGCAGTGAAACGCCAGGCCTTAATAATTCACCCCTCCACTTT.

Concerning this clone itself: Germline and junction disagree at one end, which may indicate a read error. The J gene is TRBJ1-2, the V gene TRBV30, with D tentatively TRBD1 (6 bases). This CDR3 spans 13 amino acids. Germline V gene sequence: CDR1 GTSNPN, CDR2 SVGIG (reference sequence). The DNA for the CDR3 is TGTGCCTGGGAGAGCGGGACATCTCAGGGCTACGCCTTC. This codes for CAWESGTSQGYAF.

This clone was found once. V usage is TRBV9 and J usage is TRBJ2-3, with 10 bases fitting TRBD2. The CDR3 consists of 18 residues. The junction had 12 bases not matched to a gene; V was cut back by 0 bases and J by 5 bases. CDR1 and CDR2 from the germline V gene are SGDLS and YYNGEE. As DNA, the CDR3 is TGTGCCAGCAGCGTAGGGTCAGCCCTAGCGGGAGTAGTAGATACGCAGTATTTT. It specifies CASSVGSALAGVVDTQYF.

This chain joins TRBV2 and TRBJ1-1, with 7 positions matching TRBD1. The germline V gene encodes CDR1 SNHLY and CDR2 FYNNEI. V lost 8 bases to trimming and J lost 8 bases; unmatched junction nucleotides: 26. The CDR3 runs 18 residues. The CDR3 is CASLERIGQAVPRPEAFF. The CDR3 region has the DNA TGTGCCAGCTTAGAACGGATTGGACAGGCCGTCCCTCGACCCGAAGCTTTCTTT.

V and J are TRBV19 and TRBJ1-3, with unresolved D. Looked up from germline, CDR1 is LNHDA and CDR2 is SQIVND (reference sequence). Trimming shortened V by 5 bases and J by 1 base, and 18 bases separated the two germline ends. The CDR3 runs 17 residues. The CDR3 is CASSARSRPVSGNTIYF. The CDR3 DNA is TGTGCCAGTAGTGCGAGGAGCCGACCCGTATCTGGAAACACCATATATTTT.

This chain links TRBV30 with TRBJ1-2; weak D call: TRBD1 (5 bases). Germline CDR1 is GTSNPN and CDR2 is SVGIG (reference sequence). There are 11 residues in the CDR3. V was trimmed by 2 bases and J by 8 bases, leaving 9 bases between them. For the CDR3, the DNA is TGTGCCTGGAGTCCAGGGCAAGGCTACACCTTC. Its translation: CAWSPGQGYTF.

The rearrangement uses TRBV28 and TRBJ1-5, with D tentatively TRBD1 (6 bases). Trimming took off 6 bases at V and 0 bases at J, with 12 bases between the two ends. Per the germline V gene, CDR1 is MDHEN and CDR2 is SYDVKM. The CDR3 loop spans 15 amino acids. CDR3 in amino acids: CASSPGQLSNQPQHF. The CDR3 nucleotides are TGTGCCAGCAGCCCGGGACAACTTAGCAATCAGCCCCAGCATTTT.

The chain employs TRBV27 and TRBJ1-2; 7 nucleotides line up with TRBD1. CDR1 MNHEY and CDR2 SMNVEV come from the germline V gene (reference sequence). The junction had 11 bases not matched to a gene; V was cut back by 0 bases and J by 1 base. The CDR3 is 18 residues long. The CDR3 DNA follows: TGTGCCAGCAGTTTATCGGGGACAGTCCCTCCCGTTAACTATGGCTACACCTTC. It is translated as CASSLSGTVPPVNYGYTF.

This clone has only one observation. The chain joins TRBV11-2 to TRBJ1-2; 10 nucleotides align to TRBD1. Trimming took 4 bases from V and 8 from J; bases not matched to a gene: 16. This CDR3 spans 17 amino acids. CDR1 is SGHAT and CDR2 is FQNNGV in the germline V gene. For the CDR3, the DNA is TGTGCCAGCAGCTACCGGGACAGGGGAAGGGCTAGTCACGGCTACACCTTC. It encodes CASSYRDRGRASHGYTF.

This clone was recorded only once. V usage is TRBV4-1 and J usage is TRBJ2-1; no clear D gene. CDR1 and CDR2 from the germline V gene are MGHRA and YSYEKL. V was shortened by 1 base and J by 7 bases, with 11 bases between the two germline ends. This CDR3 has 14 residues. The CDR3 is CASSQVPNRNEQFF. CDR3 bases: TGCGCCAGCAGCCAAGTACCCAACAGAAATGAGCAGTTCTTC.

The sample holds one count of this clone. The V call is TRBV25-1, the J call TRBJ2-7, with D perhaps matching TRBD1 (6 bases). This CDR3 comprises 14 residues. The germline CDR1 and CDR2 sequences are MGHDK and SYGVNS. The ends were cut back, 6 bases at V and 0 bases at J, with 12 bases in the middle. The CDR3 DNA reads as TGTGCCAGCAGGACGACAGGCCTCTCCTACGAGCAGTACTTC. Translated, it gives CASRTTGLSYEQYF.